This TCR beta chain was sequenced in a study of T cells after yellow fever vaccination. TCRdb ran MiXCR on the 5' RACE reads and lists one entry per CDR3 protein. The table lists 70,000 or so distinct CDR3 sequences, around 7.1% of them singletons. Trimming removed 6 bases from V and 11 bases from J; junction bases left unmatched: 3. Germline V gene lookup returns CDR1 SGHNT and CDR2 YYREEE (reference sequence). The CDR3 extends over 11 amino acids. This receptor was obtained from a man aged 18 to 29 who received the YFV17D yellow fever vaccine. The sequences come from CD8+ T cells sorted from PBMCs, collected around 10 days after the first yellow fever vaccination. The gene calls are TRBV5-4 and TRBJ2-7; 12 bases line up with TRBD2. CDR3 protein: CASTSGGGEYF. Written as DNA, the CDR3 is TGTGCCAGCACTAGCGGGGGGGGGGAGTACTTC.